This T cell receptor (beta chain) was retrieved from a study of blood T cell repertoires in COVID-19 (dated by TCRdb to the early 2020s). Concerning the study at large: Samples from collaborators originated in the United States, Italy and Spain and spanned both the acute and convalescent phases of COVID-19. The prospective study material was composed of cDNA or gDNA derived from T cells, B-cell-depleted T cells, or PBMCs. Deeply sampled blood TCRbeta repertoires from subjects exposed to, actively infected with, or recovered from COVID-19 were included in the dataset. The repertoires were released in a freely available public database meant as a resource for research on the immune response to SARS-CoV-2. Samples came from the ongoing ImmuneRACE study (first 160 participants) plus 1,254 subjects from 6 global collaborators. Nearly every sample came with metadata listing a de-identified subject ID, COVID-19 status, age in years and sex. HLA class I and class II types, where available, came from metadata supplied by the sample provider rather than from assay-based typing.

Collaborating institutions collected whole blood in K2EDTA tubes following their own protocols. Collaborator samples were shipped for TCRbeta analysis as frozen whole blood, isolated PBMCs, or DNA extracted from either sample type. What the study reported, not specific to this receptor: The amount of clinical and demographic metadata varied by source and participant and was provided uncurated.

The cysteine opens and the phenylalanine closes a CDR3 of 14 amino acids. Here the CDR3 DNA is all that survives: 42 bases in frame from base 1. Trimming costs V 3 bases and J 6 bases, and their ends lie 14 bases apart. The germline V gene provides CDR1 MGHDK and CDR2 SYGVNS. The immunoSEQ Assay, a bias-controlled multiplex PCR, was used to amplify TCRbeta CDR3 regions from genomic DNA. As for the authors' bioinformatics: The number of nucleated cells in each sample was estimated from the amplification of reference gene primers within the assay. Sequence reads were collapsed and filtered to measure the absolute abundance of every unique TCRbeta CDR3 rearrangement. For each sample, productive Simpson clonality was calculated by taking the square root of Simpson's diversity index across productive rearrangements. TCRdb re-hosts the immuneACCESS table, in-frame sequences only. Its copies lack some clones; in the studies checked, an unresolved V gene accounts for under half of them, and the cause for the rest is not known. V and J calls and clone size are as listed in that table; D and trimming were resolved from the DNA. This sample has approximately 91,000 clones in its table, and roughly 80% of those were observed once. Clones ranked in the top ten supply 19% of the sample.

Details on this clone: Its antigen specificity is not known. The input lacks base qualities; no much larger clone sits a single base away.

The TCR was taken from a human donor in a cohort sampled during active COVID-19. The chain couples TRBV25-1 to TRBJ1-2; there is no confident call for the D gene. Sequenced sample: peripheral blood. This receptor carries the CDR3 CASSDGGRLNGYTF. The DNA is as follows: TGTGCCAGCAGTGATGGTGGGAGGTTAAATGGCTACACCTTC.